The present entry profiles one TCR beta chain with its context. What it binds is unknown. This sample stems from a study of cytomegalovirus exposure and HLA in healthy donors. Study-wide context: Some 85 million unique TCRs from HLA-typed donors were held in an early data release.

Study observations and caveats: The authors later linked a missense DCLRE1C variant to TCR beta V- and J-gene trimming. Upon later analysis, HLA-associated TCR beta chains proved more clonally expanded than other, equally common chains. Cytomegalovirus-associated status was assigned to around 160 TCR beta chains.

PCR amplification relied on 60 Vbeta primers (plus 13 Jbeta primers). The protocol was immunoSEQ multiplex PCR, while the TCRdb copy is restricted to in-frame clones and leaves out a portion. The sample includes around 70,000 clones, approximately 60% of them seen just once. V lost 1 base to trimming and J lost 5 bases, with 12 bases between them. Germline V lookup: CDR1 SGHDN, CDR2 FVKESK. The CDR3 covers 16 residues. The chain recombines TRBV14 with TRBJ1-6, with D unresolved. The origin of this receptor is a man younger than 45 in good health and CMV-seronegative. The sample taken for sequencing was PBMCs. CDR3 sequence (DNA): TGTGCCAGCAGCCAAGCACCGGGGAGAGATAATTCACCCCTCCACTTT. It yields the protein CASSQAPGRDNSPLHF.